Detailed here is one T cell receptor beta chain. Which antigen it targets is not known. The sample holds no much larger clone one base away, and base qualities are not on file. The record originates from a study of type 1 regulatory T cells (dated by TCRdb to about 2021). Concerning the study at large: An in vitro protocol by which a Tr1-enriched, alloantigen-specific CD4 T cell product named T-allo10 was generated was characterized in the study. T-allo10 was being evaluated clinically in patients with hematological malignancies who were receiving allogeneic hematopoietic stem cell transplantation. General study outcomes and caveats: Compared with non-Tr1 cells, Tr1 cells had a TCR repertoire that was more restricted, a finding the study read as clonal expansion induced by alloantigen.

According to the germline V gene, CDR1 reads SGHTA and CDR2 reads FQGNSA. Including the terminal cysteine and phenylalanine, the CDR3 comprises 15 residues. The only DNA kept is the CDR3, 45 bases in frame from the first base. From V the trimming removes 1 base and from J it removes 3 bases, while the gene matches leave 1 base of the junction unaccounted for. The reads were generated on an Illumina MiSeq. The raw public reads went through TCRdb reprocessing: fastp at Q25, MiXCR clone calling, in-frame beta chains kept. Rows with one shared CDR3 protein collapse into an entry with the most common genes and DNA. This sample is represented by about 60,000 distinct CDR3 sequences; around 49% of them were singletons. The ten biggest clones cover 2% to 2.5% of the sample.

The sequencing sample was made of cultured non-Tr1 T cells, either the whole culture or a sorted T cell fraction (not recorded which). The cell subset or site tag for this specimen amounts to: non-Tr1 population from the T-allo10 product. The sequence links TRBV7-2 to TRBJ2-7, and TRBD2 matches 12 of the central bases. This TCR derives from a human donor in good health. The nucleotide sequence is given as TGTGCCAGCAGCTTAGGGGGACTAGCGGGCTACGAGCAGTACTTC. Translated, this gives CASSLGGLAGYEQYF.